A selection of T cell receptor beta chains follows, all from one sample in a study of CXCR3-negative and CXCR3-positive naive CD8 T cells. TCRdb reprocessed the 5' RACE reads, keeping one entry per CDR3 protein, no DNA. The sample has approximately 59,000 distinct CDR3 sequences. Input material: naive CXCR3+ CD8+ T cells from blood. The receptors shown here come from a human donor in good health. Some clones in this sample may be carry-over from other donors' samples. Both conserved end residues are part of each CDR3. The order of the fields is CDR3 protein, J gene, V gene.

CDR3: CASSQDRGYEQYF
J: TRBJ2-7
V: TRBV4-1

CDR3: CASSYREEMNF
J: TRBJ2-7
V: TRBV5-1

CDR3: CAISESRGLLGLVTDTQYF
J: TRBJ2-3
V: TRBV10-3

CDR3: CASSPNRGGGYGYTF
J: TRBJ1-2
V: TRBV28

CDR3: CASSQDHPRGSANSPLHF
J: TRBJ1-6
V: TRBV4-2

CDR3: CASSLGGGDSEAFF
J: TRBJ1-1
V: TRBV7-3

CDR3: CASSDSGATGELFF
J: TRBJ2-2
V: TRBV6-4

CDR3: CASSSRTGPMGNEQFF
J: TRBJ2-1
V: TRBV5-1

CDR3: CASSSRDGEEKLFF
J: TRBJ1-4
V: TRBV7-9

CDR3: CASSRGQSYEQYF
J: TRBJ2-7
V: TRBV25-1

CDR3: CSVEVLRWSLRETQYF
J: TRBJ2-5
V: TRBV29-1

CDR3: CSVEGLSSYEQYF
J: TRBJ2-7
V: TRBV29-1

CDR3: CATGTGSYNEQFF
J: TRBJ2-1
V: TRBV19

CDR3: CASSVSADLTGGAEAFF
J: TRBJ1-1
V: TRBV9

CDR3: CSPPPTSTSETQYF
J: TRBJ2-5
V: TRBV20-1

CDR3: CASSWGQGPQETQYF
J: TRBJ2-5
V: TRBV7-9

CDR3: CASSYSWETQYF
J: TRBJ2-5
V: TRBV6-2/TRBV6-3

CDR3: CATSELQGEQFF
J: TRBJ2-1
V: TRBV24-1

CDR3: CASSPGLAGYNEQFF
J: TRBJ2-1
V: TRBV5-4

CDR3: CASSLHASANTEAFF
J: TRBJ1-1
V: TRBV4-1

CDR3: CASSHGLAGYNEQFF
J: TRBJ2-1
V: TRBV7-9

CDR3: CASSQDLRELFF
J: TRBJ2-2
V: TRBV4-3

CDR3: CASSGRDLYGNQPQHF
J: TRBJ1-5
V: TRBV19

CDR3: CASSQPTLAGKSTDTQYF
J: TRBJ2-3
V: TRBV3-1

CDR3: CASSPGQGGSYEQYF
J: TRBJ2-7
V: TRBV7-6